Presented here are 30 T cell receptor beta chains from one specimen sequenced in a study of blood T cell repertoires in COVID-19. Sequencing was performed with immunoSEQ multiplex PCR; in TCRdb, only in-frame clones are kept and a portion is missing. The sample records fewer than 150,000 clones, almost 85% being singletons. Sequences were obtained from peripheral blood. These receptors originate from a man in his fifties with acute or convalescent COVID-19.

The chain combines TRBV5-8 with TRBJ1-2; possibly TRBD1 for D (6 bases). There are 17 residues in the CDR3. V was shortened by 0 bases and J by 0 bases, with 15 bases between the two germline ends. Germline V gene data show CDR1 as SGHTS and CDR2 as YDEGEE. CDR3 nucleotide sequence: TGTGCCAGCAGCTTGGTTGACAGGAGTCATACTAACTATGGCTACACCTTC. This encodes CASSLVDRSHTNYGYTF. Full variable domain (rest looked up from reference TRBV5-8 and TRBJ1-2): EAGVTQSPTHLIKTRGQQATLRCSPISGHTSVYWYQQALGLGLQFLLWYDEGEERNRGNFPPRFSGRQFPNYSSELNVNALELEDSALYLCASSLVDRSHTNYGYTFGSGTRLTVV.

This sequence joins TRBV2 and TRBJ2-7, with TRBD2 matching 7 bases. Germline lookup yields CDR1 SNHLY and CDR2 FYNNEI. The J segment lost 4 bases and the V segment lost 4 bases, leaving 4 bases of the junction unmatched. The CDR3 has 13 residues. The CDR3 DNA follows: TGTGCCAGCAGTGCTAGGGGAGGGTACGAGCAGTACTTC. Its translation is CASSARGGYEQYF.

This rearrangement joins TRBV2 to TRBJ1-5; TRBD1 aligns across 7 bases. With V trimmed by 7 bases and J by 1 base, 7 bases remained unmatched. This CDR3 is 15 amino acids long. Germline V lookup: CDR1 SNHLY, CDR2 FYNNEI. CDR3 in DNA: TGTGCCAGCAACCGACAGGGCGGGAGCAATCAGCCCCAGCATTTT. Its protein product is CASNRQGGSNQPQHF.

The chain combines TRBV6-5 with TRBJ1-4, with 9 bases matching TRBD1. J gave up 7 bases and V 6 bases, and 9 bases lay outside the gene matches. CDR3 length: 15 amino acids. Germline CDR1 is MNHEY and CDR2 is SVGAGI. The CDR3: CASRGTGLIGEKLFF. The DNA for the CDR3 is TGTGCCAGCAGGGGGACAGGGTTGATTGGTGAAAAACTGTTTTTT.

The CDR3 region has the DNA TGTGCCATCAGCCCTAGCGGGCCCCCGGAGCAGTACTTC. Translating it yields CAISPSGPPEQYF. The chain recombines TRBV10-3 with TRBJ2-7, with 8 nucleotides matching TRBD2. V shed 6 bases, J shed 7 bases, and the junction held 8 bases outside the gene matches. The CDR3 extends over 13 amino acids. Germline assignment: CDR1 ENHRY and CDR2 SYGVKD.

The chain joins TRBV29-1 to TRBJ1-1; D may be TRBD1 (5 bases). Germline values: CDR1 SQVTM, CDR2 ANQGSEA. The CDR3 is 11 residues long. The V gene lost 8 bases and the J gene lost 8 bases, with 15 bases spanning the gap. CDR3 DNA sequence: TGCAGCACCACCCCGGGGGGGGAAGCTTTCTTT. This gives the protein CSTTPGGEAFF.

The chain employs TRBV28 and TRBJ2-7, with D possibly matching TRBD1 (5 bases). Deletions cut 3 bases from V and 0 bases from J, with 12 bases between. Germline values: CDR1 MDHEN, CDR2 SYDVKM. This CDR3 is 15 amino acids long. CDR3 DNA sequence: TGTGCCAGCAGTTTCCACCGACAGTACTCCTACGAGCAGTACTTC. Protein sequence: CASSFHRQYSYEQYF.

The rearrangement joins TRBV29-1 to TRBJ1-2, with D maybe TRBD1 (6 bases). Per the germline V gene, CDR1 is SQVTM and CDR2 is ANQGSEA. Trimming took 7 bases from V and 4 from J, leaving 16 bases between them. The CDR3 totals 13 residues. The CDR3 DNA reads TGCAGCGCAATGGACAGCCGCGGCTATGGCTACACCTTC. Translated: CSAMDSRGYGYTF.

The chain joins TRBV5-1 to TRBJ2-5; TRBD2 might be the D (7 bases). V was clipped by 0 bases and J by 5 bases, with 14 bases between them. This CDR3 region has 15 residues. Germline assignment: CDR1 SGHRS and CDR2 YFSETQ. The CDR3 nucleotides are TGCGCCAGCAGCTTGGAAGGACTAGGGGGGGAGACCCAGTACTTC. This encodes CASSLEGLGGETQYF.

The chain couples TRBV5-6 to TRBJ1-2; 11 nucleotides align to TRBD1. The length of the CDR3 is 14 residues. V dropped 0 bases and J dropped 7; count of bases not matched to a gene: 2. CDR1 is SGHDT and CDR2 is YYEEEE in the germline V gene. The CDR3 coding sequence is TGTGCCAGCAGCTTGGAGGACAGGGGGCTTGGCTACACCTTC. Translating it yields CASSLEDRGLGYTF.

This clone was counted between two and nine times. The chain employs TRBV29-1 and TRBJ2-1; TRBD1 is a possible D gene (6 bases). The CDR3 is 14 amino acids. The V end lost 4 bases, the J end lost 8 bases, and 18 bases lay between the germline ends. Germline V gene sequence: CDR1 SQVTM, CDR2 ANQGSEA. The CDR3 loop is CSVVRVGPGDEQFF. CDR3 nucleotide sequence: TGCAGCGTTGTAAGGGTGGGGCCAGGGGATGAGCAGTTCTTC.

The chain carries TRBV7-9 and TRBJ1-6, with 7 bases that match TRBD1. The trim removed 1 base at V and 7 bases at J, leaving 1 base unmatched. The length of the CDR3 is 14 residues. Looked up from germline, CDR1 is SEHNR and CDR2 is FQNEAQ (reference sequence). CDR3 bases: TGTGCCAGCAGCTTAGAGGGGGCGAATTCACCCCTCCACTTT. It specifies CASSLEGANSPLHF.

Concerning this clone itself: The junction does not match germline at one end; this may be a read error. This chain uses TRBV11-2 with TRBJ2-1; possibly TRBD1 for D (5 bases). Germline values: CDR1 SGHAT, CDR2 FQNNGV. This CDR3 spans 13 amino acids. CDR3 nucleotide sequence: TGTGCCAGCAGCTTAGATCTTAGGACAAGCTTGATCTTC. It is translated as CASSLDLRTSLIF.

CDR3: CAWSVYRKSYEQYF. In DNA form, the CDR3 reads TGTGCCTGGAGTGTATACAGGAAGAGCTACGAGCAGTACTTC. The rearrangement joins TRBV30 to TRBJ2-7, with D perhaps TRBD1 (5 bases). The germline V and J ends were trimmed by 0 bases and 3 bases, with 12 bases remaining between them. This CDR3 has 14 residues. Germline V gene data show CDR1 as GTSNPN and CDR2 as SVGIG (reference sequence). The variable domain in full, with the rest retrieved from reference TRBV30 and TRBJ2-7, is SQTIHQWPATLVQPVGSPLSLECTVEGTSNPNLYWYRQAAGRGLQLLFYSVGIGQISSEVPQNLSASRPQDRQFILSSKKLLLSDSGFYLCAWSVYRKSYEQYFGPGTRLTVT.

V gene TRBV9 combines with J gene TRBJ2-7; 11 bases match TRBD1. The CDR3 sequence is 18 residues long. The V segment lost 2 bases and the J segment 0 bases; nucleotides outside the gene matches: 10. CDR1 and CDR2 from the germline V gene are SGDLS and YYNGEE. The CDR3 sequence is CASSVGTGGPLSSYEQYF. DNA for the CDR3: TGTGCCAGCAGCGTGGGGACAGGGGGGCCCCTAAGCTCCTACGAGCAGTACTTC.

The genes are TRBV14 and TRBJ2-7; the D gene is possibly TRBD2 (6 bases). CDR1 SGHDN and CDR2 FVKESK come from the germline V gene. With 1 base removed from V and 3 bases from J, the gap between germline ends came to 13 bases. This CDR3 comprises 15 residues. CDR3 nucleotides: TGTGCCAGCAGCCAAGCGGGAGCAGAGGGCTACGAGCAGTACTTC. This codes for CASSQAGAEGYEQYF.

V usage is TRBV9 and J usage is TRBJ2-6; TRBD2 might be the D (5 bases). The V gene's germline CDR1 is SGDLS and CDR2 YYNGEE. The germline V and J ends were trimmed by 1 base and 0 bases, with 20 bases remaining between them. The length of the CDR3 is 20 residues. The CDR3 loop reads CASSVSKWRTDPSGANVLTF. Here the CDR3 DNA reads TGTGCCAGCAGCGTATCAAAGTGGAGGACGGACCCCTCTGGGGCCAACGTCCTGACTTTC. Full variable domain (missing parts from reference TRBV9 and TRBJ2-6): DSGVTQTPKHLITATGQRVTLRCSPRSGDLSVYWYQQSLDQGLQFLIQYYNGEERAKGNILERFSAQQFPDLHSELNLSSLELGDSALYFCASSVSKWRTDPSGANVLTFGAGSRLTVL.

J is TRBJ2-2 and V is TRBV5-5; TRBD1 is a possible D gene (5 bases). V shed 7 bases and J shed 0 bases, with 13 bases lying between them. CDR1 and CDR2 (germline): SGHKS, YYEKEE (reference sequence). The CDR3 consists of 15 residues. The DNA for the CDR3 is TGTGCCAGCCTTACCGGCAGGGCGAACACCGGGGAGCTGTTTTTT. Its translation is CASLTGRANTGELFF.

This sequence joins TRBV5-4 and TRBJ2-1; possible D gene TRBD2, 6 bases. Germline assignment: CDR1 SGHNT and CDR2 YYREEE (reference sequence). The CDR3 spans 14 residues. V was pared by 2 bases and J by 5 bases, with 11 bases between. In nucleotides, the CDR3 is TGTGCCAGCAGCTTCGACGCGGGAAACAATGAGCAGTTCTTC. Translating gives CASSFDAGNNEQFF.

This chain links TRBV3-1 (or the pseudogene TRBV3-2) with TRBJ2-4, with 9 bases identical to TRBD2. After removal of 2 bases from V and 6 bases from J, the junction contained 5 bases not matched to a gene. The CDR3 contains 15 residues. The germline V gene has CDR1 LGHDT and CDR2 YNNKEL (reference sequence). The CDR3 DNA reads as TGTGCCAGCAGCCAATGGGCTAGCGGGACAAACATTCAGTACTTC. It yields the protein CASSQWASGTNIQYF.

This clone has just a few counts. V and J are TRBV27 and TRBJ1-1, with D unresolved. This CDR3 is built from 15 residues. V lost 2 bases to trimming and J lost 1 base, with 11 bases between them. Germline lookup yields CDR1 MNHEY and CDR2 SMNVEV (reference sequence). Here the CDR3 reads CASSLTAGGNTEAFF. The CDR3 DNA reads TGTGCCAGCAGTTTAACGGCAGGTGGGAACACTGAAGCTTTCTTT.

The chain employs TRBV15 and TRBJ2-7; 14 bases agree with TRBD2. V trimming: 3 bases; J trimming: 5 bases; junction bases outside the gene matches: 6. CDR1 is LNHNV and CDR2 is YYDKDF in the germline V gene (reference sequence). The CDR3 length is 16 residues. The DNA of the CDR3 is TGTGCCACCAGCAGCCCCGGGACTAGCGGGAGCGACGAGCAGTACTTC. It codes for CATSSPGTSGSDEQYF.

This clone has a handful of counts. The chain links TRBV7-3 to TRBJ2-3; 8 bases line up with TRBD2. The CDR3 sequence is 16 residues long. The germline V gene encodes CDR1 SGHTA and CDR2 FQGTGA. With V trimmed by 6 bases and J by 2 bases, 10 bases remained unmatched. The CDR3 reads CASSSAGARITDTQYF. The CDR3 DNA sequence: TGTGCCAGCAGTTCAGCGGGAGCCCGAATCACAGATACGCAGTATTTT.

DNA of the CDR3: TGTGCCAGCAGAGGGGACACCCGGGAGACCCAGTACTTC. This translates into CASRGDTRETQYF. The chain has TRBV7-9 and TRBJ2-5; tentatively, D is TRBD1 (6 bases). V lost 6 bases to trimming and J lost 5 bases, with 13 bases between them. Per germline, CDR1 SEHNR and CDR2 FQNEAQ (reference sequence). The CDR3 extends over 13 amino acids.

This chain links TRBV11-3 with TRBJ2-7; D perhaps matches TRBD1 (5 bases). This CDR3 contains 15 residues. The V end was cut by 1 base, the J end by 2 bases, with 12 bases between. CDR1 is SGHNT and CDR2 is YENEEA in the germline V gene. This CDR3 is CASSLGRYRPYEQYF. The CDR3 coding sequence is TGTGCCAGCAGCTTAGGTCGCTACAGGCCCTACGAGCAGTACTTC. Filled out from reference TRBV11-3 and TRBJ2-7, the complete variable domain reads EAGVVQSPRYKIIEKKQPVAFWCNPISGHNTLYWYLQNLGQGPELLIRYENEEAVDDSQLPKDRFSAERLKGVDSTLKIQPAELGDSAVYLCASSLGRYRPYEQYFGPGTRLTVT.

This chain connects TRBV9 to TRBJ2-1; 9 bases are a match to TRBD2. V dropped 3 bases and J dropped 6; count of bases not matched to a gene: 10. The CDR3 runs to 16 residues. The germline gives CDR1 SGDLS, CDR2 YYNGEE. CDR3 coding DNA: TGTGCCAGCAGCGATACGCCGGGCGGGGGGGCCAATGAGCAGTTCTTC. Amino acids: CASSDTPGGGANEQFF.

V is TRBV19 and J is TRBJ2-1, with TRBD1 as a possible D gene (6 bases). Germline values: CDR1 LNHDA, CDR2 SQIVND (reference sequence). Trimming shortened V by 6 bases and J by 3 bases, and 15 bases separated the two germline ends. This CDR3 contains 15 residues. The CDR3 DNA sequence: TGTGCCAGTAGCATACAGGGTTTGGACTACAATGAGCAGTTCTTC. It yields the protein CASSIQGLDYNEQFF. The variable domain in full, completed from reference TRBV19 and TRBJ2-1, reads DGGITQSPKYLFRKEGQNVTLSCEQNLNHDAMYWYRQDPGQGLRLIYYSQIVNDFQKGDIAEGYSVSREKKESFPLTVTSAQKNPTAFYLCASSIQGLDYNEQFFGPGTRLTVL.

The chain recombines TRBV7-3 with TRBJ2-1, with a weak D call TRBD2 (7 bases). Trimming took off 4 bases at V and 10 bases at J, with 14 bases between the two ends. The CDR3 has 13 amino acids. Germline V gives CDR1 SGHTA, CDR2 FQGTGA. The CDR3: CASSSHREGEQFF. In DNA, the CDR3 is TGTGCCAGCAGCTCCCACAGGGAGGGCGAGCAGTTCTTC.

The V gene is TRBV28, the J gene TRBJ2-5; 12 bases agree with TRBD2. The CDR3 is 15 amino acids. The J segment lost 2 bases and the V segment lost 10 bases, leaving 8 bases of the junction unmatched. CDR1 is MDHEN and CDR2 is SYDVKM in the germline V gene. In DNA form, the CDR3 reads TGTGCCATCGAGAGTGGACTAGCGGGGCAAGAGACCCAGTACTTC. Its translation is CAIESGLAGQETQYF.

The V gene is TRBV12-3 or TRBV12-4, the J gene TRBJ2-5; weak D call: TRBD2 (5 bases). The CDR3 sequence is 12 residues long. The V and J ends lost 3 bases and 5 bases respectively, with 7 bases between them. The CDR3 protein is CASSFEGETQYF. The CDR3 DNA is TGTGCCAGCAGTTTTGAGGGTGAGACCCAGTACTTC.